The source of this T cell receptor (beta chain) is a study of cytomegalovirus exposure and HLA in healthy donors (dated by TCRdb to the late 2010s). In the study overall: An earlier analysis of 587 of the donors reported about 300 Gb of sequence data and 117 million unique TCR beta sequences obtained from around 170 million T cells. An early release that covered about 600 HLA-typed donors contained about 290 gigabases of sequencing data and tens of millions of unique TCR sequences. The genetic ancestry cluster associated with self-reported Caucasian donors included about 81% of the approximately 400 genotyped donors. The aim of the study was to test whether cataloging public T cell receptors could identify signatures of past pathogen exposure. The study profiled the T cell repertoires of hundreds of subjects by immunosequencing and related them to cytomegalovirus serostatus. In addition to the first cohort of around 670 subjects, a separate validation cohort of approximately 120 different subjects was used. The study combined high-throughput TCR immunosequencing, statistical association of individual TCRs with disease status, and machine learning to predict cytomegalovirus infection status. To study patterns of TCR occurrence, a later analysis re-analyzed previously published TCR beta repertoires from several hundred donors and added high-resolution HLA genotyping. In the later analysis, no new phenotypic data were used to find candidate immune exposures; instead, reliance was placed on TCR beta sequences and their occurrence across donors. In an earlier analysis of roughly 580 of the donors, high-throughput TCR beta sequencing was used to judge whether each TCR beta V gene segment behaved as functional or pseudogenic. Donor age, sex, ethnicity and CMV serostatus were compiled alongside the repertoire data. A later genetic analysis took genome-wide SNP genotypes for about three fifths of the 666 donors and used that subset as a discovery cohort. Every discovery cohort repertoire had been produced on one sequencing platform. HLA typing covered class I and class II loci at four-digit resolution. The number of typed donors differed by locus: about 620-640 for A, B, C, DRB1 and DQB1; 500 to 550 for DQA1; approximately 610 for DPA1; and roughly 490 for DPB1. Roughly 5 DR-DQ haplotypes were handled as single units for association and clustering, since linkage in the cohort was strong. Among about 390 genotyped donors of the cohort, an average of about 240,000 unique TCR beta nucleotide sequences were sequenced per donor, around 20% of them non-productive. Paper-wide results and their limitations: Several of the top co-occurrence clusters appeared to be linked to parvovirus B19, influenza, CMV and Epstein-Barr virus, according to a later analysis. In a later genetic analysis, a missense DCLRE1C variant was associated with V-gene and J-gene trimming of TCR beta chains, and the association was replicated in an independent cohort. In a later analysis, 16,951 TCR beta sequences were associated with specific HLA alleles at a false discovery rate of 0.05. A later analysis found that most CMV-associated TCR beta chains appeared HLA-restricted, with HLA associations seemingly driven largely by CMV exposure. For the cohort, immune exposure information was limited to CMV serostatus. In both the original and validation cohorts, the classifier was reported to diagnose cytomegalovirus status with high specificity and sensitivity. While some public TCRs were present in many individuals, most TCR sequences turned up only very rarely across donors. In a later genetic analysis, fewer N-insertions in productive TCRs were reported among donors in an Asian-associated ancestry cluster than the approximately 710-donor mean. Roughly uniform sequencing depth across donors was assumed in presence/absence analyses, although this assumption may not hold. In a later analysis, the rate of TCR association differed among HLA loci, with DRB1 alleles having the most associated TCRs and HLA-C alleles having the fewest. Some IMGT-functional V segments, including TRBV6-2 and TRBV6-3, could not be distinguished by the 87-base-pair reads and were therefore excluded. A further reported finding was that TCR beta sequences accurately predicted the HLA-A and HLA-B alleles for most subjects in the first cohort. Compared with equally common non-associated chains, HLA-associated TCR beta chains in a later analysis were more clonally expanded and had lower generation probabilities. Because counts were too low, some 17 rarely observed V segments, including chromosome 9 orphons, were left out of the earlier analysis of a few hundred of the donors. An earlier analysis of approximately 540 of the donors showed that most TCR beta V segments appeared in productive rearrangements either about 87% or about 30% of the time, which broadly matched IMGT annotations. The authors suggested that the approach could potentially be extended to other disease states and immunological phenotypes. The study gave a list of under 200 TCR beta chains associated with cytomegalovirus. Three of the identified cytomegalovirus-associated TCR beta chains were confirmed in vitro to be specific for cytomegalovirus antigens. Strong co-occurrence of HLA alleles, especially DR and DQ, made assigning TCR associations to individual alleles difficult. The sequencing pipeline was judged likely to have produced a cluster of highly shared sequence variants as a technical artifact. HLA typing was unavailable for some donors at each locus, so association tests used only the typed subset. The cohort was sequenced for TCR beta chains only, and without alpha or paired-chain data the features that could be detected were limited. Linkage disequilibrium might explain the correlated functional status among segregating V segments, but an unknown experimental factor could not be excluded.

V is cut back by 2 bases and J by 4 bases, with 17 bases in the junction unmatched. CDR3 length: 19 amino acids, cysteine to phenylalanine. Here the CDR3 DNA is all that survives: 57 bases in frame from base 1. Sequences SGHAT (CDR1) and FQNNGV (CDR2) are obtained from the germline V gene. About this clone: The specificity of this receptor is unknown. No base-level quality is on record; no much larger clone is a single base apart.

The cohort comprised around 690 healthy bone marrow donors. At the time of sampling, all cohort members were nominally healthy, though unrecorded immune exposures were likely present. The donor tested CMV seropositive and was one of the 289 seropositive cohort members. Each donor provided a peripheral blood sample, and peripheral blood mononuclear cells were used for TCR beta sequencing. The Qiagen DNeasy Blood Extraction Kit was used to extract genomic DNA from the blood cell samples. Preparation of the library involved the immunoSEQ multiplex PCR assay. For the multiplex PCR, a mixture combining 60 forward primers for TCR Vbeta segments and 13 reverse primers for TCR Jbeta segments was used. The CDR3 region of rearranged TCR beta genes was amplified from genomic DNA with a multiplex PCR assay. Amplified TCR beta libraries were sequenced as 87-base-pair reads on the Illumina HiSeq System. The study's own analysis went as follows. A later analysis counted 65 million to 90 million unique TCR beta chains across the 640 or so repertoires, and some 12 million of these chains were shared by at least two donors. Raw reads were error-corrected and collapsed into unique sequences with a nearest-neighbor algorithm that merged closely related sequences to remove PCR and sequencing errors. CDR3 sequences were aligned to IMGT reference sequences to assign V, D and J gene segments. For a sequence to be retained, a match of at least six nucleotides was required to both a V gene segment and a J gene segment. Rearrangements were classified as productive when the CDR3 lacked stop codons and remained in frame with V and J, and all other rearrangements were classified as non-productive. Following IMGT convention, CDR3 was defined as the stretch from the second conserved V-encoded cysteine up to the conserved J-encoded phenylalanine. In an earlier analysis of more than 550 of the donors, sequences lacking an unambiguous match to a single V gene segment were excluded. In an earlier analysis of roughly 500 of the donors, V segments were called functional above 56.7% productive rearrangements and were called segregating when the between-donor standard deviation exceeded 5%. A statistical classification framework was built for diagnosing cytomegalovirus status from the catalog of TCR beta chain sequences. In a later analysis, V and J genes were assigned by comparing TCR nucleotide sequences against IMGT/GENE-DB human TR gene sequences. A later analysis assigned CDR3 sequences and most-parsimonious VDJ recombination scenarios with the TCRdist pipeline. In a later analysis, each TCR beta chain was defined by its CDR3 amino acid sequence together with its V-gene family, and reads without a unique V-gene family were excluded. As a way to deal with suspected cross-contamination and a sequencing artifact, a later analysis dropped more than 500 nucleotide sequences that were highly shared and had low generation probability. For each public chain, a later analysis derived a clonal expansion index from normalized ranks of inferred template counts within each repertoire. A later analysis computed generation probabilities with a VDJ recombination model fitted to out-of-frame rearrangements, and checked the results against IGoR. A later analysis scored TCR-TCR, TCR-HLA and TCR-CMV co-occurrence with hypergeometric tests, applying a repertoire-size bias correction to TCR pairs. A later analysis estimated false discovery rates by permuting HLA or CMV assignments 20 times. In a later analysis, co-occurring TCRs were grouped with DBSCAN, and TCRdist sequence similarity was added when clustering was performed within HLA-allele-positive subsets. Repertoires with fewer than 30,000 or more than 120,000 public chains, plus five repertoires with anomalous nucleotide sharing, were excluded from co-occurrence clustering. In its TCRdb copy, this immuneACCESS table keeps in-frame sequences only and misses some clones. Where compared with another copy, unresolved V genes explain less than half of these, and the others have no known cause. That table furnishes V, J and clone size, whereas the DNA furnished D and trimming. In this sample the table shows under 200,000 clones, 82% of which occur a single time. The ten largest account for around 10% of the sample.

Material for sequencing was PBMCs. This clonotype was sampled from a man aged 45 to 65 in good health and CMV-seropositive. This chain is built from TRBV11-2 and TRBJ2-3, with TRBD1 matching 8 junction bases. CDR3 reads: CASSLRTGFNTFSSDTQYF. The nucleotides are TGTGCCAGCAGCTTACGGACAGGGTTCAATACGTTTTCCTCAGATACGCAGTATTTT.